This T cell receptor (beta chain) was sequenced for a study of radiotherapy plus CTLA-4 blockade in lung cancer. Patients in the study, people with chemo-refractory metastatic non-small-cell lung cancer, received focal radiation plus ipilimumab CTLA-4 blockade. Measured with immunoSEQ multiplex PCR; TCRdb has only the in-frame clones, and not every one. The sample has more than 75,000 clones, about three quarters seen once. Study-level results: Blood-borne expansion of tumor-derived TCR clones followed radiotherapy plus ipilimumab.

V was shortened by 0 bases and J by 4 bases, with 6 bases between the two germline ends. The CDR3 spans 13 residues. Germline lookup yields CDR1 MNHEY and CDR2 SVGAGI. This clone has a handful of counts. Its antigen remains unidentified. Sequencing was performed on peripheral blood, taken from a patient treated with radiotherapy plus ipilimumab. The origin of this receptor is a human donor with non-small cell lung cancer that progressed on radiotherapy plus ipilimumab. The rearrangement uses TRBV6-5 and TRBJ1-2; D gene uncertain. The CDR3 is CASSYSNTYGYTF. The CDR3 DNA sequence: TGTGCCAGCAGTTACTCGAATACCTATGGCTACACCTTC.